Sequencing of this T cell receptor (beta chain) was carried out in a study of OX40 agonist ivuxolimab in advanced cancers. Study-level information: A history of anti-PD-1, anti-PD-L1 or anti-CTLA-4 therapy was acceptable, and approximately 40% had some. Whole-study findings and limits: On average, CD8+ T cells showed a greater number of expanded clones than CD4+.

This table comes from immunoSEQ multiplex PCR, and its TCRdb copy is limited to in-frame clones, with some not included. The sample has around 62,000 clones, about 89% seen once; the top ten hold around 0.31%. The length of the CDR3 is 13 residues. The germline V gene encodes CDR1 SGHRS and CDR2 YFSETQ. With V trimmed by 7 bases and J by 7 bases, 8 bases remained unmatched. With respect to this clone: Its matching antigen is unknown.

This clonotype was sampled from an adult with an advanced solid tumor such as melanoma, head and neck, liver or kidney cancer. The sample consisted of CD4+ or CD8+ T cells sorted from blood, taken in a trial of the OX40 agonist ivuxolimab. The chain recombines TRBV5-1 with TRBJ2-7, with 10 bases matching TRBD2. CDR3 sequence: CASSSGRVQEQYF. Written as DNA, the CDR3 is TGCGCCAGCTCCAGCGGGAGGGTTCAGGAGCAGTACTTC. Full variable domain (remainder filled in from reference TRBV5-1 and TRBJ2-7): KAGVTQTPRYLIKTRGQQVTLSCSPISGHRSVSWYQQTPGQGLQFLFEYFSETQRNKGNFPGRFSGRQFSNSRSEMNVSTLELGDSALYLCASSSGRVQEQYFGPGTRLTVT.